This TCR beta chain was obtained from a study of cytomegalovirus exposure and HLA in healthy donors. Study-wide results and limits: Generally TCR sequences proved uncommon, though certain public TCRs appeared in numerous donors. Excluded were some V segments that proved indistinguishable, including TRBV6-2 and TRBV6-3. Reported performance of the classifier showed diagnosis of cytomegalovirus status with high specificity and sensitivity. Equally common other TCR beta chains were less clonally expanded than HLA-associated ones, a later analysis found.

PCR was performed using 60 Vbeta and 13 Jbeta primers. Sequencing was performed with immunoSEQ multiplex PCR; in TCRdb, only in-frame clones are kept and a portion is missing. The repertoire table contains about 200,000 clones. Concerning this clone itself: Its antigen remains unidentified.

Trimming took off 5 bases at V and 1 base at J, with 11 bases between the two ends. From germline, CDR1 is SGHVS and CDR2 FQNEAQ. This CDR3 contains 14 residues. The chain couples TRBV7-8 to TRBJ1-1; D not resolved. Sequencing input: PBMCs. The sequence came from a girl aged 2 to 10 in good health and CMV-seropositive. The CDR3 coding sequence is TGTGCCAGCAGCGCCGCCGGTGGGAACACTGAAGCTTTCTTT. Residues: CASSAAGGNTEAFF. The full variable domain, in which reference TRBV7-8 and TRBJ1-1 provide the parts outside the CDR3, is GAGVSQSPRYKVAKRGQDVALRCDPISGHVSLFWYQQALGQGPEFLTYFQNEAQLDKSGLPSDRFFAERPEGSVSTLKIQRTQQEDSAVYLCASSAAGGNTEAFFGQGTRLTVV.